The rows below give T cell receptor beta chains drawn from one sample of a study of T cells after posttransplantation cyclophosphamide. Here immunoSEQ multiplex PCR was the method, and the copy in TCRdb shows in-frame clones only, minus some. The sample carries approximately 16,000 clones, around 87% recorded once. This specimen was PBMCs, taken after an allogeneic stem cell transplant with a calcineurin inhibitor and methotrexate. The receptor set was obtained from a male patient in his fifties or sixties who received an allogeneic stem cell transplant from an unrelated donor, was CMV-positive, and had chronic GVHD only. Some of the T cells may derive from the graft donor. The CDR3 runs from the conserved cysteine through the conserved F or W. D genes are given only for firm matches. Size tells how often a clone was seen (once, few, many) or the class of an expanded clone, and some rows leave it out.

CDR3 protein: CASSKTGVGNTIYF
CDR3 DNA: TGTGCCAGTAGTAAGACAGGGGTCGGAAACACCATATATTTT
clone size: -
J gene: TRBJ1-3
CDR3 length: 14
D gene: TRBD1
V gene: TRBV19

CDR3 protein: CASSLGTANSYEQYF
CDR3 DNA: TGTGCCAGCAGCTTAGGGACAGCCAACTCCTACGAGCAGTACTTC
clone size: -
J gene: TRBJ2-7
CDR3 length: 15
D gene: -
V gene: TRBV7-6

CDR3 protein: CASSEAASGRDTDTQYF
CDR3 DNA: TGTGCCAGCAGTGAAGCGGCTAGCGGGAGGGACACAGATACGCAGTATTTT
clone size: once
J gene: TRBJ2-3
CDR3 length: 17
D gene: TRBD2
V gene: TRBV2

CDR3 protein: CASSVGVGGTGEDEQYF
CDR3 DNA: TGTGCCAGCAGCGTAGGGGTGGGGGGGACTGGTGAGGACGAGCAGTACTTC
clone size: -
J gene: TRBJ2-7
CDR3 length: 17
D gene: TRBD2
V gene: TRBV9

CDR3 protein: CASSPPRGANEQYF
CDR3 DNA: TGTGCCAGCTCGCCCCCTCGGGGGGCCAACGAGCAGTACTTC
clone size: -
J gene: TRBJ2-7
CDR3 length: 14
D gene: -
V gene: TRBV18

CDR3 protein: CASSITTGGYEQYF
CDR3 DNA: TGTGCCAGTAGTATCACGACAGGGGGATACGAGCAGTACTTC
clone size: -
J gene: TRBJ2-7
CDR3 length: 14
D gene: TRBD1
V gene: TRBV19

CDR3 protein: CAVSWSSYNEQFF
CDR3 DNA: TGTGCCGTTAGCTGGAGCTCCTACAATGAGCAGTTCTTC
clone size: -
J gene: TRBJ2-1
CDR3 length: 13
D gene: -
V gene: TRBV25-1

CDR3 protein: CASSEGGGEKLFF
CDR3 DNA: TGCGCCAGCAGTGAGGGGGGCGGTGAAAAACTGTTTTTT
clone size: few
J gene: TRBJ1-4
CDR3 length: 13
D gene: -
V gene: TRBV10-2

CDR3 protein: CASSAGLAGVNEQFF
CDR3 DNA: TGTGCCAGCAGCGCAGGACTAGCGGGAGTCAATGAGCAGTTCTTC
clone size: -
J gene: TRBJ2-1
CDR3 length: 15
D gene: TRBD2
V gene: TRBV9

CDR3 protein: CSAGTFEETQYF
CDR3 DNA: TGCAGCGCTGGGACTTTTGAAGAGACCCAGTACTTC
clone size: once
J gene: TRBJ2-5
CDR3 length: 12
D gene: -
V gene: TRBV29-1

CDR3 protein: CASSSRTSNEKLFF
CDR3 DNA: TGTGCCAGCAGCTCAAGGACAAGTAATGAAAAACTGTTTTTT
clone size: -
J gene: TRBJ1-4
CDR3 length: 14
D gene: -
V gene: TRBV7-8

CDR3 protein: CASSTQGLSNQPQHF
CDR3 DNA: TGTGCCAGCAGTACACAGGGATTAAGCAATCAGCCCCAGCATTTT
clone size: -
J gene: TRBJ1-5
CDR3 length: 15
D gene: -
V gene: TRBV6-5

CDR3 protein: CASGTGVGDTQYF
CDR3 DNA: TGTGCCAGTGGGACAGGGGTTGGAGATACGCAGTATTTT
clone size: -
J gene: TRBJ2-3
CDR3 length: 13
D gene: TRBD1
V gene: TRBV19

CDR3 protein: CASSAGGEETQYF
CDR3 DNA: TGTGCCAGCAGTGCAGGGGGTGAAGAGACCCAGTACTTC
clone size: -
J gene: TRBJ2-5
CDR3 length: 13
D gene: TRBD1
V gene: TRBV2

CDR3 protein: CASSSPGYEQYF
CDR3 DNA: TGTGCCAGCAGCTCCCCCGGGTACGAGCAGTACTTC
clone size: -
J gene: TRBJ2-7
CDR3 length: 12
D gene: -
V gene: TRBV13

CDR3 protein: CASSVVQGARTGELFF
CDR3 DNA: TGTGCCAGCAGCGTAGTTCAGGGGGCGCGCACCGGGGAGCTGTTTTTT
clone size: -
J gene: TRBJ2-2
CDR3 length: 16
D gene: TRBD1
V gene: TRBV9

CDR3 protein: CASRSIGNLNQPQHF
CDR3 DNA: TGTGCCAGCAGAAGTATCGGGAATTTGAATCAGCCCCAGCATTTT
clone size: -
J gene: TRBJ1-5
CDR3 length: 15
D gene: -
V gene: TRBV27

CDR3 protein: CASSPRRSGGAHEQFF
CDR3 DNA: TGCGCCAGCAGTCCTCGTAGGAGCGGGGGGGCCCATGAGCAGTTCTTC
clone size: -
J gene: TRBJ2-1
CDR3 length: 16
D gene: TRBD2
V gene: TRBV10-2

CDR3 protein: CASSINGGGPDTQYF
CDR3 DNA: TGTGCCAGTAGTATTAACGGGGGTGGCCCAGATACGCAGTATTTT
clone size: -
J gene: TRBJ2-3
CDR3 length: 15
D gene: -
V gene: TRBV19

CDR3 protein: CASSDRDSTDTQYF
CDR3 DNA: TGCGCCAGCAGCGACCGGGACAGTACAGATACGCAGTATTTT
clone size: -
J gene: TRBJ2-3
CDR3 length: 14
D gene: TRBD1
V gene: TRBV4-1

CDR3 protein: CASNMREGFTDTQYF
CDR3 DNA: TGTGCCAGCAACATGCGGGAGGGGTTCACAGATACGCAGTATTTT
clone size: -
J gene: TRBJ2-3
CDR3 length: 15
D gene: TRBD2
V gene: TRBV28

CDR3 protein: CASSREAGGGTGELFF
CDR3 DNA: TGTGCCAGCAGCCGAGAGGCCGGCGGGGGCACCGGGGAGCTGTTTTTT
clone size: -
J gene: TRBJ2-2
CDR3 length: 16
D gene: TRBD2
V gene: TRBV7-9

CDR3 protein: CASSQDLGYGYTF
CDR3 DNA: TGTGCCAGCAGCCAAGATCTCGGCTATGGCTACACCTTC
clone size: -
J gene: TRBJ1-2
CDR3 length: 13
D gene: -
V gene: TRBV14

CDR3 protein: CASSPGGAVSRHEQYF
CDR3 DNA: TGTGCCAGCAGCCCTGGCGGAGCTGTTTCCCGTCACGAGCAGTACTTC
clone size: -
J gene: TRBJ2-7
CDR3 length: 16
D gene: -
V gene: TRBV7-9

CDR3 protein: CASTRTGSSGNTIYF
CDR3 DNA: TGCGCCAGCACCCGGACGGGGAGCTCTGGAAACACCATATATTTT
clone size: once
J gene: TRBJ1-3
CDR3 length: 15
D gene: -
V gene: TRBV23-1